A single sample gave rise to the 27 T cell receptor beta chains below, sequenced in a study of T cells in Graves' hyperthyroidism and ophthalmopathy (dated by TCRdb to the late 2010s). Receptor amplification or capture employed multiplex PCR. The listed sequencing device is Illumina HiSeq 2000. The TCR beta CDR3 regions were amplified from the RNA transcripts. For the first round of RT-PCR on the TCR CDR3, the HTBI primer set was used together with the Qiagen OneStep RT-PCR kit. The public sequencing data were trimmed at Q25 with fastp and processed into clonotypes with MiXCR by TCRdb, which kept only in-frame beta chains. A single entry per CDR3 protein holds the most common genes and DNA from its merged rows. The sample table shows around 720,000 distinct CDR3 sequences, and around a third are seen once. The ten largest clones capture around 31% of the sample. The sample comprised blood. These receptors all come from a woman aged 40 to 50 with Graves' hyperthyroidism.

V is TRBV6-4 and J is TRBJ1-1, with a weak D call TRBD1 (6 bases). Trimming pared 5 bases from V and 1 base from J, leaving 17 bases between. Germline V gives CDR1 MRHNA, CDR2 SNTAGT. This CDR3 is built from 16 residues. CDR3: CASSSRRTEKNTEAFF. In nucleotides, the CDR3 is TGTGCCAGCAGTTCACGTAGGACAGAGAAGAACACTGAAGCTTTCTTT.

The J gene is TRBJ1-2, the V gene TRBV7-8; a weak D match, TRBD1 (5 bases). Germline CDR1 is SGHVS and CDR2 is FQNEAQ. Trimming cost V 3 bases and J 1 base, with 12 bases left between them. The CDR3 is 15 amino acids. CDR3 residues: CASSLGLPFNYGYTF. The CDR3 DNA is TGTGCCAGCAGCTTGGGACTTCCCTTTAACTATGGCTACACCTTC.

This chain joins TRBV19 and TRBJ1-5; D is undetermined. This CDR3 comprises 13 residues. Between the trimmed V and J ends, which lost 9 bases and 7 bases, there was a span of 16 bases. Germline V gives CDR1 LNHDA, CDR2 SQIVND (reference sequence). CDR3: CASSLIREQPQHF. The DNA of the CDR3 is TGTGCCAGCAGCTTAATAAGAGAACAGCCCCAGCATTTT.

The rearrangement uses TRBV7-9 and TRBJ1-2; the match to TRBD1 covers 7 bases. Germline V gene data show CDR1 as SEHNR and CDR2 as FQNEAQ (reference sequence). The V gene end was trimmed by 5 bases and the J gene end by 5 bases; junction bases not matched to a gene: 8. This CDR3 is built from 14 residues. CDR3 in DNA: TGTGCCAGCAGCCCGACAGGGTTAGCGTATGGCTACACCTTC. Translation: CASSPTGLAYGYTF. Looking up the rest from reference TRBV7-9 and TRBJ1-2 gives the full variable domain: DTGVSQNPRHKITKRGQNVTFRCDPISEHNRLYWYRQTLGQGPEFLTYFQNEAQLEKSRLLSDRFSAERPKGSFSTLEIQRTEQGDSAMYLCASSPTGLAYGYTFGSGTRLTVV.

This clonotype was counted many times. The J gene is TRBJ2-5, the V gene TRBV6-5; unclear D gene. CDR3 length equals 13 residues. Trimming took off 7 bases at V and 5 bases at J, with 14 bases between the two ends. From germline, CDR1 is MNHEY and CDR2 SVGAGI. CDR3 sequence (DNA): TGTGCCAGCAACCGGGCCCCACGGGAGACCCAGTACTTC. Its protein is CASNRAPRETQYF.

The genes are TRBV7-2 and TRBJ1-3; the D gene is possibly TRBD1 (5 bases). Germline V gene data show CDR1 as SGHTA and CDR2 as FQGNSA. The CDR3 consists of 15 residues. With 4 bases removed from V and 3 bases from J, the gap between germline ends came to 13 bases. Here the CDR3 DNA reads TGTGCCAGCAGCTCCTACCAGGGTGATGGAAACACCATATATTTT. This codes for CASSSYQGDGNTIYF.

Ten or more counts support this clonotype. The chain links TRBV14 to TRBJ1-1, with D hard to call. Germline assignment: CDR1 SGHDN and CDR2 FVKESK. This CDR3 is 19 amino acids long. Trimming took off 5 bases at V and 3 bases at J, with 28 bases between the two ends. The CDR3 spells CASSSYQPRGNDRDTEAFF. CDR3 in DNA: TGTGCCAGCAGCTCCTATCAACCCCGAGGCAATGACCGGGACACTGAAGCTTTCTTT.

This clonotype was detected many times. This chain uses TRBV9 with TRBJ2-2; 11 nucleotides match TRBD2. Trimming at V came to 4 bases and at J to 3 bases, leaving 8 bases not matched to a gene. The CDR3 contains 17 residues. Germline assignment: CDR1 SGDLS and CDR2 YYNGEE. The CDR3 DNA reads TGTGCCAGCAGCCGCTGGAGGACTAGCGGGTACACCGGGGAGCTGTTTTTT. Encoded protein: CASSRWRTSGYTGELFF.

This clonotype was observed many times. The V call is TRBV2, the J call TRBJ1-6, with 12 nucleotides matching TRBD1. The CDR3 has 16 amino acids. Germline CDR1 SNHLY, CDR2 FYNNEI. The ends lost 9 bases at V and 7 bases at J; junction bases unmatched: 10. The CDR3 region has the DNA TGTGCCAGAGGGACAGGGGGCAACGCAAGAAATTCACCCCTCCACTTT. It specifies CARGTGGNARNSPLHF.

This clonotype was counted at least ten times. The chain has TRBV7-9 and TRBJ1-2; 7 bases map to TRBD1. Germline lookup yields CDR1 SEHNR and CDR2 FQNEAQ (reference sequence). Trimming removed 4 bases from V and 7 bases from J; junction bases left unmatched: 9. The CDR3 is 14 amino acids. The CDR3: CASSSSDRVSGYTF. The CDR3, as DNA: TGTGCCAGCAGCTCGTCCGACAGGGTTTCTGGCTACACCTTC.

Ten or more counts support this clonotype. The J gene is TRBJ1-1, the V gene TRBV20-1; tentative D call: TRBD1 (6 bases). The CDR3 has 12 amino acids. Trimming removed 3 bases at V and 7 bases at J, with 12 bases between. Germline assignment: CDR1 DFQATT and CDR2 SNEGSKA (reference sequence). This CDR3 is CSARTGGGEAFF. The CDR3 DNA follows: TGCAGTGCTAGGACCGGGGGCGGTGAAGCTTTCTTT.

The rearrangement joins TRBV6-6 to TRBJ1-2; TRBD1 aligns across 9 bases. The CDR3 loop spans 18 amino acids. V dropped 2 bases and J dropped 6; count of bases not matched to a gene: 16. The germline V gene encodes CDR1 MNHNY and CDR2 SVGAGI (reference sequence). CDR3 residues: CASSYSGGTGKGENGYTF. CDR3 bases: TGTGCCAGCAGTTACAGTGGAGGGACAGGGAAAGGGGAGAATGGCTACACCTTC.

This chain connects TRBV11-2 to TRBJ2-4; 11 nucleotides align to TRBD1. The CDR3 runs to 14 residues. Germline values: CDR1 SGHAT, CDR2 FQNNGV. J was trimmed by 8 bases and V by 8 bases; bases with no gene match: 8. CDR3 residues: CASVSPGQGDIQYF. As DNA, the CDR3 is TGTGCCAGCGTCTCACCGGGACAGGGGGACATTCAGTACTTC.

This clonotype was recorded a few times. The chain employs TRBV2 and TRBJ2-2; D is undetermined. Germline lookup yields CDR1 SNHLY and CDR2 FYNNEI. The CDR3 runs 16 residues. Trimming took off 6 bases at V and 0 bases at J, with 14 bases between the two ends. Here the CDR3 DNA reads TGTGCCAGCAGCTCAGACACCGGGTCGAACACCGGGGAGCTGTTTTTT. It translates to CASSSDTGSNTGELFF.

This clonotype was seen more than once but under ten times. V usage is TRBV19 and J usage is TRBJ2-6; 8 bases align to TRBD1. Germline CDR1 is LNHDA and CDR2 is SQIVND (reference sequence). Trimming at V came to 7 bases and at J to 3 bases, leaving 8 bases not matched to a gene. This CDR3 has 16 residues. DNA of the CDR3: TGTGCCAGTAACGATTACAGGGGGTATGGGGCCAACGTCCTGACTTTC. This translates into CASNDYRGYGANVLTF.

This clonotype has only a few counts. The V call is TRBV11-2, the J call TRBJ2-6; D uncertain. Trimming removed 5 bases from V and 2 bases from J, with 7 bases in between. In germline, CDR1 is SGHAT, CDR2 FQNNGV. The CDR3 is made up of 14 amino acids. CDR3 nucleotide sequence: TGTGCCAGCAGCGACAAGGCTGGGGCCAACGTCCTGACTTTC. It translates to CASSDKAGANVLTF.

The sample holds a few counts of this clonotype. The rearrangement links TRBV11-2 to TRBJ1-3; D uncertain. The germline V gene has CDR1 SGHAT and CDR2 FQNNGV. This CDR3 contains 14 residues. V lost 5 bases to trimming and J lost 0 bases, with 8 bases between them. In DNA form, the CDR3 reads TGTGCCAGCAGCCGGCAGACCTCTGGAAACACCATATATTTT. Residues: CASSRQTSGNTIYF.

V is TRBV29-1 and J is TRBJ2-1, with no clear D. The CDR3 runs 11 residues. The V gene's germline CDR1 is SQVTM and CDR2 ANQGSEA. The V gene lost 3 bases and the J gene lost 3 bases, with 3 bases spanning the gap. The CDR3 here is CSVENYNEQFF. As DNA, the CDR3 is TGCAGCGTTGAGAACTACAATGAGCAGTTCTTC.

Concerning this clonotype itself: The junction departs from the called germline gene at one end, perhaps through a read error. The chain is built from TRBV10-3 and TRBJ1-2; D is possibly TRBD1 (5 bases). The CDR3 is 14 amino acids. Looked up from germline, CDR1 is ENHRY and CDR2 is SYGVKD. This CDR3 is CASSRDLGAYGYTF. In nucleotides, the CDR3 is TGTGCCAGCAGTCGGGATCTTGGGGCCTATGGCTACACCTTC.

This sequence joins TRBV7-2 and TRBJ2-3; 10 bases fit TRBD2. Per germline, CDR1 SGHTA and CDR2 FQGNSA. The junction had 5 bases not matched to a gene; V was cut back by 6 bases and J by 2 bases. The CDR3 loop spans 15 amino acids. The DNA for the CDR3 is TGTGCCAGCAGACGTAGCGGGGGGATCACAGATACGCAGTATTTT. Its translation: CASRRSGGITDTQYF.

This clonotype has ten or more counts. The chain carries TRBV7-3 and TRBJ1-6; D unclear. V lost 8 bases and J lost 15, with 14 bases in between. Germline CDR1 SGHTA, CDR2 FQGTGA. This CDR3 is built from 11 residues. CDR3 coding DNA: TGTGCCAGCCTTCTACTCGGGTACCTCCACTTT. Translated: CASLLLGYLHF.

This chain uses TRBV20-1 with TRBJ2-5; perhaps D is TRBD1 or TRBD2 (5 bases each). The CDR3 is 11 residues long. V lost 1 base and J 6 bases, leaving 6 bases between the germline ends. Germline V lookup: CDR1 DFQATT, CDR2 SNEGSKA (reference sequence). The CDR3 is CSARAGQTQYF. The DNA of the CDR3 is TGCAGTGCTAGAGCGGGACAGACCCAGTACTTC.

Details on this clonotype: At one boundary the junction diverges from the germline segment, which might be a read error. The chain combines TRBV7-9 with TRBJ2-5; 8 bases line up with TRBD2. Germline-derived CDR1 and CDR2 are SEHNR and FQNEAQ (reference sequence). The CDR3 length is 17 residues. The CDR3 nucleotides read TGTGCCAGCGGCTTATATTCCCCAGGACGGGAGGGAGAGACCCAGTACTTC. Translating gives CASGLYSPGREGETQYF.

This clonotype was detected a few times. One end of the junction does not line up with germline, which may come from a read error. V is TRBV10-2 and J is TRBJ2-7; 11 nucleotides match TRBD1. This CDR3 contains 16 residues. Germline lookup yields CDR1 WSHSY and CDR2 SAAADI. CDR3 residues: CASSTKRDRGSYEQYF. The CDR3 DNA reads TGTGCCAGCAGTACGAAACGGGACAGGGGGTCCTACGAGCAGTACTTC.

Worth noting for this clonotype: With a much larger clone just one base away, this may be a read error. This rearrangement joins TRBV10-3 to TRBJ2-2; D is uncertain. The V gene's germline CDR1 is ENHRY and CDR2 SYGVKD. CDR3 length: 15 residues. V lost 0 bases to trimming and J lost 4 bases, with 9 bases between them. The CDR3 DNA reads as TGTGCCATCAGTGAGTCTAACGCGAGCACCGGGGAGCTGTTTTTT. As protein: CAISESNASTGELFF.

This clonotype has only a few counts. The V gene is TRBV29-1, the J gene TRBJ1-1; the D gene is possibly TRBD1 (6 bases). Looked up from germline, CDR1 is SQVTM and CDR2 is ANQGSEA. CDR3 length: 12 residues. CDR3: CRVEGGETEAFF. The CDR3 bases are TGCAGGGTAGAGGGGGGAGAGACTGAAGCTTTCTTT.

This chain links TRBV7-2 with TRBJ2-2; 10 bases agree with TRBD1. CDR3 size: 16 residues. Trimming at V came to 5 bases and at J to 4 bases, leaving 7 bases not matched to a gene. Germline CDR1 reads SGHTA; CDR2 reads FQGNSA. CDR3: CASSPDRGRSTGELFF. Written as DNA, the CDR3 is TGTGCCAGCAGCCCCGACAGGGGGCGGAGCACCGGGGAGCTGTTTTTT. The full variable domain, with the rest looked up from reference TRBV7-2 and TRBJ2-2, is GAGVSQSPSNKVTEKGKDVELRCDPISGHTALYWYRQSLGQGLEFLIYFQGNSAPDKSGLPSDRFSAERTGGSVSTLTIQRTQQEDSAVYLCASSPDRGRSTGELFFGEGSRLTVL.